Below are 13 T cell receptor beta chains sequenced from a single sample in a study of T-cell reconstitution after alpha-beta-depleted transplantation in children. A library of TCRbeta sequences, prepared with unique molecular identifiers, was generated. One entry per CDR3 protein results from TCRdb running MiXCR on the PCR reads. Of over 550,000 distinct CDR3 sequences listed, over 9.5% were seen once; the top ten hold approximately 4.1%. The sequencing here drew on PBMCs from the stem cell graft donor, taken from the stem cell graft. These receptors were taken from a human donor who donated a stem cell graft to a child with acute myeloid leukemia.

V gene TRBV20-1 combines with J gene TRBJ2-3; TRBD1 or TRBD2 may be the D gene (6 bases each). The CDR3 extends over 16 amino acids. Germline values: CDR1 DFQATT, CDR2 SNEGSKA (reference sequence). V was shortened by 0 bases and J by 4 bases, with 17 bases between the two germline ends. The CDR3 protein is CSARDGAKGEADTQYF. The CDR3 region has the DNA TGCAGTGCTAGAGACGGGGCTAAGGGGGAGGCAGATACGCAGTATTTT.

This clonotype was seen repeatedly, ten times or more. This chain links TRBV12-3 or TRBV12-4 with TRBJ1-2; 9 bases map to TRBD1. J was trimmed by 6 bases and V by 2 bases; bases with no gene match: 4. The CDR3 spans 14 residues. The CDR3 DNA reads as TGTGCCAGCAGTTTAAAACAGGGGGCGCATGGCTACACCTTC. Protein: CASSLKQGAHGYTF.

This clonotype has a handful of counts. For the CDR3, the DNA is TGTGCCACCAGTGATTTGCCTCATACAGGGGGCAACTACAATGAGCAGTTCTTC. Protein: CATSDLPHTGGNYNEQFF. V and J are TRBV24-1 and TRBJ2-1, with 9 positions matching TRBD1. Trimming took 0 bases from V and 3 from J; bases not matched to a gene: 8. The CDR3 runs to 18 residues. Germline-derived CDR1 and CDR2 are KGHDR and SFDVKD.

This clonotype was seen at least ten times. The chain combines TRBV20-1 with TRBJ2-5; 8 bases align to TRBD2. The CDR3 has 13 amino acids. Per germline, CDR1 DFQATT and CDR2 SNEGSKA (reference sequence). Losses at the gene ends were 2 bases for V and 5 bases for J; bases not matched to a gene: 4. The CDR3 is CSARRSGSETQYF. In DNA, the CDR3 is TGCAGTGCTAGACGGAGCGGGAGCGAGACCCAGTACTTC.

This clonotype was counted ten times or more. This chain links TRBV18 with TRBJ1-1; 7 bases agree with TRBD1. V shed 0 bases and J 7 bases; nucleotides not matched to a gene: 11. Looked up from germline, CDR1 is KGHSH and CDR2 is LQKENI. The CDR3 has 16 residues. The CDR3 region has the DNA TGTGCCAGCTCACCACCCGCGACAGGGTTTGGTGGTGAAGCTTTCTTT. Translated: CASSPPATGFGGEAFF.

This clonotype appeared a few times. The chain carries TRBV5-1 and TRBJ2-3, with 12 nucleotides matching TRBD2. The CDR3 has 16 residues. Germline loops: CDR1 SGHRS, CDR2 YFSETQ. With 3 bases clipped from V and 2 bases from J, the junction kept 4 bases outside the gene matches. CDR3 nucleotide sequence: TGCGCCAGCAGCTCCGGACTAGCGGGGACCACAGATACGCAGTATTTT. As protein: CASSSGLAGTTDTQYF.

This clonotype was picked up a small number of times. V is TRBV29-1 and J is TRBJ2-1, with 11 bases identical to TRBD2. Trimming cost V 1 base and J 5 bases; bases outside gene matches: 7. The CDR3 has 16 amino acids. From germline, CDR1 is SQVTM and CDR2 ANQGSEA. CDR3 sequence: CSVEAATSGSNNEQFF. The CDR3 DNA sequence: TGCAGCGTTGAAGCGGCCACTAGCGGGAGCAACAATGAGCAGTTCTTC.

The table lists this clonotype with a few counts. The chain joins TRBV20-1 to TRBJ2-1; 13 bases line up with TRBD2. The CDR3 contains 18 residues. Germline V gives CDR1 DFQATT, CDR2 SNEGSKA (reference sequence). The J segment lost 8 bases and the V segment lost 3 bases, leaving 16 bases of the junction unmatched. CDR3 amino acids: CSARGPPLAGGPGDEQFF. In DNA, the CDR3 is TGCAGTGCTAGGGGTCCCCCACTAGCGGGAGGGCCAGGCGATGAGCAGTTCTTC.

This clonotype was recorded a few times. This sequence joins TRBV6-2 or TRBV6-3 and TRBJ1-1, with 7 bases fitting TRBD1. Germline CDR1 and CDR2: MNHEY and SVGEGT. CDR3 length equals 13 residues. V trimming: 0 bases; J trimming: 8 bases; junction bases outside the gene matches: 3. The CDR3 sequence: CASSYSPDREAFF. DNA for the CDR3: TGTGCCAGCAGTTACTCCCCGGACAGGGAAGCTTTCTTT.

Worth noting for this clonotype: Compared with germline, one end of the junction differs, possibly owing to a read error. The rearrangement uses TRBV25-1 and TRBJ2-2, with D unclear. This CDR3 comprises 15 residues. The germline gives CDR1 MGHDK, CDR2 SYGVNS. CDR3 bases: TGTGCCAGCACTTCGGAGTCTTCGAACACCAGGGAGCTGTTTTTT. Translating it yields CASTSESSNTRELFF.

This clonotype was counted between two and nine times. The chain links TRBV4-2 to TRBJ2-3; 8 bases match TRBD2. J was trimmed by 6 bases and V by 4 bases; bases with no gene match: 15. The germline V gene encodes CDR1 LGHNA and CDR2 YNFKEQ. The CDR3 covers 17 residues. CDR3 sequence: CASSPTRLASFLDTQYF. The CDR3 DNA reads TGTGCCAGCAGCCCAACAAGACTAGCGTCATTTCTGGATACGCAGTATTTT.

This clonotype was observed many times. V is TRBV4-2 and J is TRBJ1-2; possible D gene TRBD1, 6 bases. The length of the CDR3 is 14 residues. Trimming stripped 4 bases from V and 6 bases from J, with 15 bases between. The germline CDR1 and CDR2 sequences are LGHNA and YNFKEQ. CDR3 bases: TGTGCCAGCAGCCCTCGAAGGGGGGGGGATGGCTACACCTTC. Protein: CASSPRRGGDGYTF.

This clonotype occurred many times. The chain couples TRBV7-2 to TRBJ2-6, with D perhaps matching TRBD1 or TRBD2 (5 bases each). V lost 1 base to trimming and J lost 14 bases, with 15 bases between them. Germline V gives CDR1 SGHTA, CDR2 FQGNSA. The CDR3 is 14 amino acids. The CDR3 DNA is TGTGCCAGCAGCTTAGTCGGGACCGAAATAATCCTGACTTTC. It yields the protein CASSLVGTEIILTF.